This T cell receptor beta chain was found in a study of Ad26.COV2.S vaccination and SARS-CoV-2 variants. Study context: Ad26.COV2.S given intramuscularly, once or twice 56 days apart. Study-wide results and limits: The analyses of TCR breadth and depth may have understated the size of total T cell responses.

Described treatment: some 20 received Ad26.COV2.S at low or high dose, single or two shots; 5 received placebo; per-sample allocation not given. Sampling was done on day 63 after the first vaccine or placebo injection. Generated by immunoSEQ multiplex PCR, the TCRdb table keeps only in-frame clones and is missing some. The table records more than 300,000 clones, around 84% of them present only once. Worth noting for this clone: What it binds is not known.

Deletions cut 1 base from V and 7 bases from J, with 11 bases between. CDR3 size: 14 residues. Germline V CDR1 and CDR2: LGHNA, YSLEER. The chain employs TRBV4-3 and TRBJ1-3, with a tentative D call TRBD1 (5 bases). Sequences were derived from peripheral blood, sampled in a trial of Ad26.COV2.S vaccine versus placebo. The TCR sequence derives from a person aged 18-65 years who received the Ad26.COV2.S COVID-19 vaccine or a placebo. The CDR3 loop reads CASSQALGGNTIYF. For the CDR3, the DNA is TGCGCCAGCAGCCAAGCTCTCGGGGGTAACACCATATATTTT.